This record concerns one T cell receptor (beta chain) sequence. V lost 10 bases and J lost 5; bases outside the gene matches: 11. CDR1 and CDR2 from the germline V gene are MNHEY and SVGAGI. CDR3 length equals 14 residues. These data belong to a study of early T cells in non-severe SARS-CoV-2 infection. Using its own MiXCR run on the 5' RACE reads, TCRdb lists one record per CDR3 protein. This sample has 50,000 to 65,000 distinct CDR3 sequences, with roughly 10% found just once. The V call is TRBV6-5, the J call TRBJ2-5, with 9 bases identical to TRBD2. The sequence derives from an adult who was a healthcare worker with PCR-confirmed SARS-CoV-2 infection or an uninfected control (not recorded which). This specimen was whole blood, taken at baseline. CDR3 protein: CATRSGGLGETQYF. CDR3 DNA sequence: TGTGCCACCCGAAGCGGGGGGCTCGGGGAGACCCAGTACTTC.